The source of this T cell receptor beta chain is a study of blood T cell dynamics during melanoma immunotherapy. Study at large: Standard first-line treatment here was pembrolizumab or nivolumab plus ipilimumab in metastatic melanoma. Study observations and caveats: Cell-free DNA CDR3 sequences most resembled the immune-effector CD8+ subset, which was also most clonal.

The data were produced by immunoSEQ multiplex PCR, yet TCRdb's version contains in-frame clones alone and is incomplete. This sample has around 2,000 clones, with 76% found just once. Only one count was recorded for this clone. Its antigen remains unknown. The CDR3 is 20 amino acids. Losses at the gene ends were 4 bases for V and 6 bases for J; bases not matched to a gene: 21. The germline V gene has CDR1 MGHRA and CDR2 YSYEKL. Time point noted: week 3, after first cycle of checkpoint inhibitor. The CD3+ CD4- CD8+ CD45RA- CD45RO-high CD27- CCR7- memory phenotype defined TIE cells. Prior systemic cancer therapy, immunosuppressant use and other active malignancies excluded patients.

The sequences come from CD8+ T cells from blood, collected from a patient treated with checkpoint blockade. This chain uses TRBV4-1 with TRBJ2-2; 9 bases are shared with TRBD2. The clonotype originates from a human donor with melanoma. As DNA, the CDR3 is TGCGCCAGCAGCCTTAGGGGTGGGACTAGCAGAGACCCGCGTGCCGGGGAGCTGTTTTTT. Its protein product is CASSLRGGTSRDPRAGELFF.